This T cell receptor (beta chain) is from a study of CD8 T cells in Susac syndrome. This clonotype appeared a single time. Germline CDR1 and CDR2: MGHRA and YSYEKL. The V end lost 4 bases, the J end lost 8 bases, and 15 bases lay between the germline ends. The CDR3 runs 14 residues. Roughly 0.45 to 1 ug RNA was reverse transcribed with random hexamers. Each CDR3 protein gets one entry after TCRdb re-called the immunoSEQ multiplex PCR reads with MiXCR. The data contain 170,000 or so distinct CDR3 sequences, around 95% of them singletons. The sequence was collected from a human donor with multiple sclerosis. This sequence joins TRBV4-1 and TRBJ2-1; D is perhaps TRBD1 (6 bases). The specimen sequenced was CD8+ T cells from PBMCs. CDR3 amino acids: CASSPEQGGYEQFF. As DNA, the CDR3 is TGCGCCAGCAGCCCAGAACAGGGTGGGTATGAGCAGTTCTTC.